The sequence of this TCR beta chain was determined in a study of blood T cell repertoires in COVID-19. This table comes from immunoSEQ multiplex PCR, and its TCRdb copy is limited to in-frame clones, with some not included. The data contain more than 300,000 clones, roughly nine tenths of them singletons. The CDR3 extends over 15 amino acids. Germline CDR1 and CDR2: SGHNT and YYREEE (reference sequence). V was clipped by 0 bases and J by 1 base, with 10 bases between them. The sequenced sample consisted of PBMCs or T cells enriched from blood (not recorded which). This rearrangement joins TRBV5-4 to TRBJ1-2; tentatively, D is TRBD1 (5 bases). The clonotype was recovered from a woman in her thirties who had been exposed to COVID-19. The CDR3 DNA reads TGTGCCAGCAGCTTGGCGGCAGGGAATAACTATGGCTACACCTTC. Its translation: CASSLAAGNNYGYTF.